What follows are 10 T cell receptor beta chains derived from one specimen sequenced in a study of blood T cell repertoires in COVID-19. Sequenced by immunoSEQ multiplex PCR; TCRdb stores in-frame clones only, minus some. The sample lists 200,000 to 250,000 clones, around nine tenths occurring once. Material: peripheral blood. Receptor source: a young man with active or convalescent COVID-19.

The chain joins TRBV5-5 to TRBJ1-2, with TRBD1 as a possible D gene (6 bases). The CDR3 has 15 residues. Trimming pared 0 bases from V and 4 bases from J, leaving 13 bases between. CDR1 is SGHKS and CDR2 is YYEKEE in the germline V gene (reference sequence). The CDR3 sequence: CASSLAGGGVYGYTF. The CDR3 DNA sequence: TGTGCCAGCAGCTTGGCTGGGGGGGGCGTCTATGGCTACACCTTC.

This clone has just one count. The chain is built from TRBV6-6 and TRBJ1-6, with D uncertain. Germline V gives CDR1 MNHNY, CDR2 SVGAGI (reference sequence). Trimming removed 1 base at V and 9 bases at J, with 13 bases between. CDR3 length equals 15 residues. The CDR3 nucleotides read TGTGCCAGCAGTTACTTATGGAGGGAGGGTTCACCCCTCCACTTT. This translates into CASSYLWREGSPLHF.

This chain links TRBV3-1 (or the pseudogene TRBV3-2) with TRBJ2-3; D gene ambiguous. Trimming removed 0 bases at V and 5 bases at J, with 15 bases between. The CDR3 is 16 residues long. Germline V gene data show CDR1 as LGHDT and CDR2 as YNNKEL (reference sequence). CDR3 amino acids: CASSQDGSKLGDTQYF. The DNA of the CDR3 is TGTGCCAGCAGCCAAGATGGTTCCAAGCTAGGAGATACGCAGTATTTT.

This clone was counted between two and nine times. The chain combines TRBV18 with TRBJ2-4, with a possible D match to TRBD1 (5 bases). Germline CDR1 is KGHSH and CDR2 is LQKENI. This CDR3 comprises 14 residues. The V end was cut by 4 bases, the J end by 6 bases, with 13 bases between. The CDR3 DNA is TGTGCCAGCTCACGCAAGACAGAAGTAAACATTCAGTACTTC. Protein product: CASSRKTEVNIQYF.

The chain joins TRBV19 to TRBJ2-2; D is undetermined. Germline V gene lookup returns CDR1 LNHDA and CDR2 SQIVND (reference sequence). Trimming took off 1 base at V and 0 bases at J, with 9 bases between the two ends. The CDR3 has 16 amino acids. CDR3 in amino acids: CASSIVAPPNTGELFF. CDR3 DNA sequence: TGTGCCAGTAGTATAGTGGCACCACCGAACACCGGGGAGCTGTTTTTT.

This chain links TRBV7-9 with TRBJ1-4; a possible D gene is TRBD1 (5 bases). V was clipped by 7 bases and J by 1 base, with 10 bases between them. The CDR3 covers 14 residues. The germline V gene has CDR1 SEHNR and CDR2 FQNEAQ (reference sequence). The CDR3 DNA is TGTGCCAGCACCGCGACAGTAACTAATGAAAAACTGTTTTTT. Protein product: CASTATVTNEKLFF.

The rearrangement uses TRBV5-1 and TRBJ2-1; 7 bases line up with TRBD2. The germline CDR1 and CDR2 sequences are SGHRS and YFSETQ. The ends lost 0 bases at V and 3 bases at J; junction bases unmatched: 9. The CDR3 loop spans 17 amino acids. The CDR3 region has the DNA TGCGCCAGCAGCTTGGCCTGGGCTAGCGGAGACTACAATGAGCAGTTCTTC. It encodes CASSLAWASGDYNEQFF.

This clone was picked up one time. The V and J genes are TRBV5-6 and TRBJ2-7, with unresolved D. This CDR3 is 12 amino acids long. The V and J ends lost 5 bases and 0 bases respectively, with 6 bases between them. Germline assignment: CDR1 SGHDT and CDR2 YYEEEE. CDR3 sequence: CASSGSSYEQYF. CDR3 DNA sequence: TGTGCCAGCAGTGGCAGCTCCTACGAGCAGTACTTC.

The J gene is TRBJ2-7, the V gene TRBV7-4; 16 nucleotides line up with TRBD2. This CDR3 contains 19 residues. J lost 4 bases, V lost 4 bases, and 13 bases had no gene match. CDR1 and CDR2 from the germline V gene are SGHVT and SQSDAQ. This CDR3 is CASSSSGTSGRASTYEQYF. The CDR3 DNA sequence: TGTGCCAGCAGCTCCTCCGGGACTAGCGGGAGGGCCAGCACGTACGAGCAGTACTTC.

The chain employs TRBV11-2 and TRBJ2-1, with D maybe TRBD2 (5 bases). The V and J ends lost 5 bases and 8 bases respectively, with 10 bases between them. Germline CDR1 and CDR2: SGHAT and FQNNGV. The CDR3 covers 12 residues. CDR3 coding DNA: TGTGCCAGCAGCATGGGCGGGCATGAGCAGTTCTTC. Protein: CASSMGGHEQFF.